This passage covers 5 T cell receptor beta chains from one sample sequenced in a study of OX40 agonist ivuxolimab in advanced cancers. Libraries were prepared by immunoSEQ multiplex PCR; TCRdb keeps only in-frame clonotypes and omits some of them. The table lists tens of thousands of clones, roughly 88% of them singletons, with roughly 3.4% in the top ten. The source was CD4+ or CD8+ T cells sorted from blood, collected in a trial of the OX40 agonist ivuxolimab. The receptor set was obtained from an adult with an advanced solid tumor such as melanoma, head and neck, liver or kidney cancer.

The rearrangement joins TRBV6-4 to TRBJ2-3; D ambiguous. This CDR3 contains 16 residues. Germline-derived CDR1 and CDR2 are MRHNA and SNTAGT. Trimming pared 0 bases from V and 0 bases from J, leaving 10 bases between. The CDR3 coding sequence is TGTGCCAGCAGTGACTCTTATTACGATAGCACAGATACGCAGTATTTT. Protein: CASSDSYYDSTDTQYF.

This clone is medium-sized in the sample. The CDR3 here is CASNYDGSSSPLHF. In DNA, the CDR3 is TGTGCCAGCAATTATGATGGGTCGAGCTCACCCCTCCACTTT. This chain links TRBV6-5 with TRBJ1-6, with D unclear. The length of the CDR3 is 14 residues. Germline assignment: CDR1 MNHEY and CDR2 SVGAGI. The V end lost 7 bases, the J end lost 10 bases, and 17 bases lay between the germline ends.

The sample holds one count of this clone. In DNA form, the CDR3 reads TGTGCCAGCAGCTTAAACGCCGGGGGCACAGATACGCAGTATTTT. Translating it yields CASSLNAGGTDTQYF. The V gene is TRBV11-2, the J gene TRBJ2-3; D might be TRBD2 (5 bases). Trimming removed 2 bases from V and 1 base from J, with 10 bases in between. Per the germline V gene, CDR1 is SGHAT and CDR2 is FQNNGV. The CDR3 loop spans 15 amino acids.

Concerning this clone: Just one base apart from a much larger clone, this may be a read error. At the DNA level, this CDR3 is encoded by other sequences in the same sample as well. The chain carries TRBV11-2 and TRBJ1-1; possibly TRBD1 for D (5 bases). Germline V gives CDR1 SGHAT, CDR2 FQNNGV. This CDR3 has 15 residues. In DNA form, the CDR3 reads TGTGCTAGCAGCTTCACGGAGGGGATGAACACTGAAGCTTTCTTT. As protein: CASSFTEGMNTEAFF.

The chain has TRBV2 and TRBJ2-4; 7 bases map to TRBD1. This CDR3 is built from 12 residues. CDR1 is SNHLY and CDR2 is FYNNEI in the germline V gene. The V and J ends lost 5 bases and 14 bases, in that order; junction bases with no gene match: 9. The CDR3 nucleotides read TGTGCCAGCAGTAAAGACAGGGATTACGAGTACTTC. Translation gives CASSKDRDYEYF.